This T cell receptor (beta chain) was captured by sequencing in a study of prognosis after radiotherapy for stage I lung cancer. The overall study: Medical inoperability was considered to apply to all enrolled non-small cell lung cancer patients.

Prior chemotherapy, radiotherapy and other malignancies were absent; CT and PET/CT showed node-negative disease. Amplification of the TCR beta CDR3 (from genomic DNA) was done by two-round multiplex PCR. The first PCR round targeted every TRBV and TRBJ gene with specific primers. TCRdb re-analysed the multiplex PCR reads in MiXCR, keeping a single row per CDR3 protein. The sample shows more than 30,000 distinct CDR3 sequences, about 39% of them seen only once. Study-wide results and caveats: Gene usage of TRBV and TRBJ reportedly differed between patients with and without metastases.

Germline loops: CDR1 SGDLS, CDR2 YYNGEE. V lost 6 bases, J lost 6 bases, and 10 bases stayed unmatched. CDR3 size: 14 residues. This clonotype was detected many times. No antigen is known for it. Sequences were derived from PBMCs, sampled before or after stereotactic body radiation therapy (not recorded which). This sequence originates from a donor over 45 with non-small cell lung cancer. The chain has TRBV9 and TRBJ2-7, with 9 bases aligning to TRBD2. CDR3 amino acids: CASTSGRLGGEQYF. The CDR3, as DNA: TGTGCCAGCACGAGCGGGAGGCTTGGGGGCGAGCAGTACTTC.